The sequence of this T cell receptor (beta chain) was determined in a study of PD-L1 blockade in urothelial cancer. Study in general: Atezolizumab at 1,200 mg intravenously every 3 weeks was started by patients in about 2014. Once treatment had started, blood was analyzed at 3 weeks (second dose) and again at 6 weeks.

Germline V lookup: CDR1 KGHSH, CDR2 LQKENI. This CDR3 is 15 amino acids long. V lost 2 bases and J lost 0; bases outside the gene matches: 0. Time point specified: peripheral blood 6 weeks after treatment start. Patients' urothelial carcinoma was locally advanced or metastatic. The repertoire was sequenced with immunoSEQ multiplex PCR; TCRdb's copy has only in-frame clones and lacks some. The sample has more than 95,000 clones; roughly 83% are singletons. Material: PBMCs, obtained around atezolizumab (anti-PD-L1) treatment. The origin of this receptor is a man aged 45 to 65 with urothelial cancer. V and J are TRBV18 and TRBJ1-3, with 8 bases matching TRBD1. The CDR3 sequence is CASSPGTGSGNTIYF. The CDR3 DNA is TGTGCCAGCTCACCAGGGACAGGCTCTGGAAACACCATATATTTT.